This TCR beta chain derives from a study of blood T cell repertoires in COVID-19 (TCRdb year 2020). For context, the study as a whole: The collaborator samples originated in the United States, Italy and Spain and spanned the acute and convalescent phases of COVID-19. The prospective study material was composed of cDNA or gDNA derived from T cells, B-cell-depleted T cells, or PBMCs. Subjects who had been exposed to COVID-19, were actively infected with it, or had recovered from it provided the deeply sampled blood TCRbeta repertoires that made up the dataset. The repertoires were released in a freely available public database meant as a resource for research on the immune response to SARS-CoV-2. The samples were drawn from the first 160 participants of the ongoing ImmuneRACE study and from some 1,300 subjects provided by 6 global collaborators. A de-identified subject ID, COVID-19 status, age in years and sex were almost always included in the sample metadata. Where available, HLA class I and class II types were taken from metadata supplied by the sample provider and were not determined by assay-based typing.

Note on this clone: Its antigen specificity is not known. No much larger clonotype is one base removed from it; base qualities were not supplied.

Taken from the germline V gene (reference sequence), the CDR1 and CDR2 loops are LGHDT and YNNKEL. Trimming at the junction amounts to 2 bases on V and 0 bases on J, and the germline ends lie 17 bases apart. From its cysteine to its phenylalanine, the CDR3 spans 19 amino acids. The only DNA kept is the CDR3, 57 bases in frame from the first base. Collaborating institutions collected whole blood in K2EDTA tubes following their own protocols. For TCRbeta analysis, collaborators shipped samples in one of three forms: frozen whole blood, isolated PBMCs, or DNA extracted from either of those sample types. The immunoSEQ Assay, a bias-controlled multiplex PCR, was used to amplify TCRbeta CDR3 regions from genomic DNA. The study's own analysis went as follows. The number of nucleated cells in each sample was estimated by amplification of reference gene primers within the assay. To quantify the absolute abundance of each unique TCRbeta CDR3 rearrangement, sequence reads were collapsed and filtered. For each sample, productive Simpson clonality was calculated as the square root of Simpson's diversity index across productive rearrangements. TCRdb provides this immuneACCESS table in a form limited to in-frame rearrangements. Some clones are lacking; in checked studies, under half of them reflect an unresolved V gene, and why the rest are absent is not known. V and J calls and clone size are given by that table; D and trimming were obtained from the DNA. A total of under 200,000 clones appear in this sample, around 74% of them only once. About 3% of the sample is held by the ten biggest clonotypes.

Paper-wide results and their limitations: The quantity of clinical and demographic metadata differed by source and by participant and was supplied without curation.

In this chain, TRBV3-1 (or the pseudogene TRBV3-2) is recombined with TRBJ2-6; TRBD1 could be the D gene, as 6 bases match. The specimen sequenced was peripheral blood. The source of this sequence is a man between 65 and 85 years old with acute or convalescent COVID-19. The CDR3: CASSQLGQTPSSGANVLTF. The DNA is as follows: TGTGCCAGCAGCCAACTTGGACAGACGCCTAGCTCTGGGGCCAACGTCCTGACTTTC.